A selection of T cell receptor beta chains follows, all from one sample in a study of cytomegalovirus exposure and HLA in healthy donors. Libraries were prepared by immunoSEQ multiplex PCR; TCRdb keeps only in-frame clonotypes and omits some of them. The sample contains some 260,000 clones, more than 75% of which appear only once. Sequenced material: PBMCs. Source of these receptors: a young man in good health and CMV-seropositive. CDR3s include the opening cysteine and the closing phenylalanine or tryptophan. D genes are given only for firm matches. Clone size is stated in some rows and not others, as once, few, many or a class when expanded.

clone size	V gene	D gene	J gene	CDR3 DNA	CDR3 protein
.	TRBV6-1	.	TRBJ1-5	TGTGCCAGCAGTGAAGACCCAAGATATAGCAATCAGCCCCAGCATTTT	CASSEDPRYSNQPQHF
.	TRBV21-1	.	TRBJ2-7	TGTGCCAGCAGCAAAGTGAGTGCGGGCGAGCAGTACTTC	CASSKVSAGEQYF
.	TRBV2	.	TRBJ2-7	TGTGCCAGCAGTGACCATCCCTACGAGCAGTACTTC	CASSDHPYEQYF
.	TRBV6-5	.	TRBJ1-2	TGTGCCAGCAGTTACCTCGACAGAGGCTATGGCTACACCTTC	CASSYLDRGYGYTF
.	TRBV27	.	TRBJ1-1	TGTGCCAGCAGTACTGCCCGGAGGACTGAAGCTTTCTTT	CASSTARRTEAFF
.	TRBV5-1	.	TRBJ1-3	TGCGCCAGCAGCTCGAGGGTGGGTGGAAACACCATATATTTT	CASSSRVGGNTIYF
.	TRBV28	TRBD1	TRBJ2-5	TGTGCCAGCCGAGAAGCCACAGGGGTTGGAGAGACCCAGTACTTC	CASREATGVGETQYF
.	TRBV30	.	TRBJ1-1	TGTGCCTGGAGTAGGGGAGGGGGCACTGAAGCTTTCTTT	CAWSRGGGTEAFF
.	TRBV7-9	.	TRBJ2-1	TGTGCCAGCAGCTCCTCTCCGGGAGCGGATGAGCAGTTCTTC	CASSSSPGADEQFF
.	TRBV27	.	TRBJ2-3	TGTGCCAGCATGAGAGGGGTTCCCGCAGATACGCAGTATTTT	CASMRGVPADTQYF
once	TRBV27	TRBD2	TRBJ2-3	TGTGCCAGCAGTCCGACTAGCGGGAGAACAGATACGCAGTATTTT	CASSPTSGRTDTQYF
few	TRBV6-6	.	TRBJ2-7	TGTGCCAGCAGTTCCCCAGGCGGTCTCTACGAGCAGTACTTC	CASSSPGGLYEQYF
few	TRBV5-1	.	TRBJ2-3	TGCGCCAGCAGCTTGGGGCGGTTCGGGACAGATACGCAGTATTTT	CASSLGRFGTDTQYF
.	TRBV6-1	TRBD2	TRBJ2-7	TGTGCCAGCGGACGGACTAGCGGGAGATACGAGCAGTACTTC	CASGRTSGRYEQYF
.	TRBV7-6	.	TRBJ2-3	TGTGCCAGCAGCTTACCCGGGTCCCTCACAGATACGCAGTATTTT	CASSLPGSLTDTQYF
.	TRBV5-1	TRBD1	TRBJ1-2	TGCGCCAGCAGCCAGGGGACAGAGACTTTTGGCTACACCTTC	CASSQGTETFGYTF
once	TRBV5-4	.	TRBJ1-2	TGTGCCAGCAGCTTGGGGGGCACGGGGAGGAACTATGGCTACACCTTC	CASSLGGTGRNYGYTF
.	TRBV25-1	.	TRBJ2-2	TGTGCCAGCACCAGCCGTACGAACACCGGGGAGCTGTTTTTT	CASTSRTNTGELFF
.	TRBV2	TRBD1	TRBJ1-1	TGTGCCAGCAGTGGACAGGGGCTCTGGCCCACTGAAGCTTTCTTT	CASSGQGLWPTEAFF
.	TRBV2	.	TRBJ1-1	TGTGCCAGCAGGAAACAATCTGGGGAGAACACTGAAGCTTTCTTT	CASRKQSGENTEAFF
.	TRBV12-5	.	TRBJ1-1	TGTGCTAGTAGTGGACAAGTCAACACTGAAGCTTTCTTT	CASSGQVNTEAFF
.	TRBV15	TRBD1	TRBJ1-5	TGTGCCACCGGAGGGGGGACAGGGGGTCAGCCCCAGCATTTT	CATGGGTGGQPQHF
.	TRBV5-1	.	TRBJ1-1	TGCGCCAGCAGCGCCACCGGGACGTTGAACACTGAAGCTTTCTTT	CASSATGTLNTEAFF
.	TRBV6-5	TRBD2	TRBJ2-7	TGTGCCAGCAGGGCGGGACTAGCGTCTTACGAGCAGTACTTC	CASRAGLASYEQYF
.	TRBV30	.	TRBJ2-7	TGTGCCTGTACGGGGGACCCTTTACCCTACGAGCAGTACTTC	CACTGDPLPYEQYF
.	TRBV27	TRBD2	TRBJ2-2	TGTGCCAGCGCCCTGCGGCTAGCGGGGCTTCTTGCCAACACCGGGGAGCTGTTTTTT	CASALRLAGLLANTGELFF
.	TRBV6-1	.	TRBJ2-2	TGTGCCAGCAGTGAATCCATGGTGGTACCCGGGGAGCTGTTTTTT	CASSESMVVPGELFF
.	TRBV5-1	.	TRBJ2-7	TGCGCCAGCAGCTTCTCCTACGAGCAGTACTTC	CASSFSYEQYF
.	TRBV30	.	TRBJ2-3	TGTGCCTGGAGTCGGGGTAGCACAGATACGCAGTATTTT	CAWSRGSTDTQYF
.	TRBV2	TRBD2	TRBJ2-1	TGTGCCAGCAGTGGGACTAGCGGGAGCCATGAGCAGTTCTTC	CASSGTSGSHEQFF
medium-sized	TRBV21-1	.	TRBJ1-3	TGTGCCCCCGAGCGGGGCAGCTATGGAAACACCATATATTTT	CAPERGSYGNTIYF
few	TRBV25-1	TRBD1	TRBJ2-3	TGTGCCAGCAGTGAGACGGCAGGGGGCGCCACAGATACGCAGTATTTT	CASSETAGGATDTQYF
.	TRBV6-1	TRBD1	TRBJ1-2	TGTGCCAGCAGTTTACAGGGGGCCCGGGGCTACACCTTC	CASSLQGARGYTF
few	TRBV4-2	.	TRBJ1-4	TGTGCCAGCAGCCAAGACCCCCAACAGGGCAAGGGACTGTTTTTT	CASSQDPQQGKGLFF
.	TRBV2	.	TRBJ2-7	TGTGCCAGCAGGGAACGGCGGTACGAGCAGTACTTC	CASRERRYEQYF
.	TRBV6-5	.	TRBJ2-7	TGTGCCAGCAGTGCCGGGAATCAGCTCTACGAGCAGTACTTC	CASSAGNQLYEQYF
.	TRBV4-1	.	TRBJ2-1	TGCGCCAGCAGCCAAGATTACTCCTCTTCCTACAATGAGCAGTTCTTC	CASSQDYSSSYNEQFF
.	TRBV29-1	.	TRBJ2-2	TGCAGCGTTGAGGGGTTTCGCACCGGGGAGCTGTTTTTT	CSVEGFRTGELFF
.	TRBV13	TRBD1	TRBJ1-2	TGTGCCAGCAGCTTAGATACAGGGGTCGGTGGCTACACCTTC	CASSLDTGVGGYTF
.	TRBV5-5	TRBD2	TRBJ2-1	TGTGCCAGCAGCAATCGGACTAGCGGGATAAGCAATGAGCAGTTCTTC	CASSNRTSGISNEQFF
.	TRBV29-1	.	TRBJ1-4	TGCAGCGTTGAAGATCGTCGGGGCAGTGAAAAACTGTTTTTT	CSVEDRRGSEKLFF
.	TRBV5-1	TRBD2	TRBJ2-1	TGCGCCAGCAGCTTGGATAGCGGGAGTAGCTATGAGCAGTTCTTC	CASSLDSGSSYEQFF
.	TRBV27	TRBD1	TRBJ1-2	TGTGCCAGCAGGACAGGGGACTCTGGCTACACCTTC	CASRTGDSGYTF
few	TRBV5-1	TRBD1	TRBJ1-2	TGCGCCAGCAGCTTGGGGCAGGGGGCGCGTGGCTACACCTTC	CASSLGQGARGYTF
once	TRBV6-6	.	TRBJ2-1	TGTGCCAGCAGTTCTATCAGGGGGGCGGATGAGCAGTTCTTC	CASSSIRGADEQFF
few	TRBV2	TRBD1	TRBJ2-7	TGTGCCAGCGAACGGGACAGTACGGTCGAGCAGTACTTC	CASERDSTVEQYF
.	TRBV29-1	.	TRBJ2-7	TGCAGCGTTGAAGATGGACAGAACTACGAGCAGTACTTC	CSVEDGQNYEQYF
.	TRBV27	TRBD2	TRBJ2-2	TGTGCCAGCAGTCCATCTAGCGGGAGGTACACCGGGGAGCTGTTTTTT	CASSPSSGRYTGELFF
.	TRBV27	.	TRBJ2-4	TGTGCCAGCAGTGAGCTCTCGCAAAACATTCAGTACTTC	CASSELSQNIQYF
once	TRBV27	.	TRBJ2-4	TGTGCCAGCAGCCCAAGGGTTCAAAACATTCAGTACTTC	CASSPRVQNIQYF
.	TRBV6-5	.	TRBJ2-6	TGTGCCAGCAGAACCACCTCTGGGGCCAACGTCCTGACTTTC	CASRTTSGANVLTF
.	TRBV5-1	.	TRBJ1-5	TGCGCCAGCAGCTTGGAAGCAGGGGGCAATCAGCCCCAGCATTTT	CASSLEAGGNQPQHF
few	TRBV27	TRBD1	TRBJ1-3	TGTGCCAGCAAGAAGGACAGGTTCTCTGGAAACACCATATATTTT	CASKKDRFSGNTIYF
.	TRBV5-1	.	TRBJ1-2	TGCGCCAGCAGCTCCAGGACAGATAACTATGGCTACACCTTC	CASSSRTDNYGYTF
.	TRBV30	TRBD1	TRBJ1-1	TGTGCCTGGAGTCTGACAGGGGCAGCTGAAGCTTTCTTT	CAWSLTGAAEAFF
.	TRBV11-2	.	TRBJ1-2	TGTGCCAGCAGCCGATTTGCCGGGACGGTAATGAACTATGGCTACACCTTC	CASSRFAGTVMNYGYTF
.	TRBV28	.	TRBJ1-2	TGTGCCAGCAACGGAGCCTATGGCTACACCTTC	CASNGAYGYTF
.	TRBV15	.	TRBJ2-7	TGTGCCACCAGCGGCAGGGGGGAGTACGAGCAGTACTTC	CATSGRGEYEQYF
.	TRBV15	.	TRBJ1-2	TGTGCCACCAGCCGAGGTTTGGGATCGGGGGGGGACTATGGCTACACCTTC	CATSRGLGSGGDYGYTF
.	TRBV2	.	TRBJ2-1	TGTGCCAGCAGTGTGACAGCCGGTGAGCAGTTCTTC	CASSVTAGEQFF